A single sample gave rise to the 13 T cell receptor beta chains below, sequenced in a study of control samples from healthy donors and cancer patients. Assay: immunoSEQ multiplex PCR; the TCRdb copy retains only in-frame clones and omits some. The profile shows tens of thousands of clones, around nine tenths of them singletons. The sample was blood. The receptors here all came from an older woman in good health.

This clone was recorded only once. The chain links TRBV5-4 to TRBJ2-5, with unresolved D. Per germline, CDR1 SGHNT and CDR2 YYREEE (reference sequence). Trimming left V 2 bases short and J 4 bases short, with 15 bases between. CDR3 length: 15 amino acids. The CDR3 reads CASSLRVGMGETQYF. The CDR3 bases are TGTGCCAGCAGCTTAAGGGTGGGGATGGGAGAGACCCAGTACTTC.

In this sample, this clone turned up a few times. The V and J genes are TRBV11-2 and TRBJ1-1; D may be TRBD1 (5 bases). This CDR3 region has 14 residues. CDR1 is SGHAT and CDR2 is FQNNGV in the germline V gene. V was clipped by 6 bases and J by 5 bases, with 16 bases between them. In DNA, the CDR3 is TGTGCCAGCAGTGACAGAAGAAGGAAAACTGAAGCTTTCTTT. It translates to CASSDRRRKTEAFF.

The CDR3 region has the DNA TGTGCCAGCAGCTCCGATAGCGGGGCTAGCACAGATACGCAGTATTTT. This codes for CASSSDSGASTDTQYF. The chain uses TRBV7-6 and TRBJ2-3, with 8 nucleotides matching TRBD2. The germline V gene has CDR1 SGHVS and CDR2 FNYEAQ. Trimming cost V 4 bases and J 0 bases; bases outside gene matches: 6. The CDR3 runs 16 residues.

The V gene is TRBV2, the J gene TRBJ2-3; a possible D gene is TRBD2 (7 bases). Germline V lookup: CDR1 SNHLY, CDR2 FYNNEI. V shed 3 bases and J shed 4 bases, with 14 bases lying between them. CDR3 size: 15 residues. The CDR3 bases are TGTGCCAGCAGTGACGTGGGAGGGGGAGCAGATACGCAGTATTTT. Amino acids: CASSDVGGGADTQYF.

The V gene is TRBV7-5, the J gene TRBJ2-7; the table gives TRBD1 as D, unverified against the DNA. TRBV7-5 has pseudogene status. CDR3 length equals 19 residues. In nucleotides, the CDR3 is TGTGCCAGAAGCTTAGGGAGCGGGACAGGGGGCACTAGCAGTTACGAGCAGTACTTC. Amino acid sequence: CARSLGSGTGGTSSYEQYF.

This rearrangement joins TRBV19 to TRBJ1-2, with 7 nucleotides matching TRBD1. The CDR3 is 15 residues long. Trimming at V came to 5 bases and at J to 9 bases, leaving 15 bases not matched to a gene. Germline assignment: CDR1 LNHDA and CDR2 SQIVND (reference sequence). CDR3 loop: CASSPGQTFGDSYTF. CDR3 nucleotide sequence: TGTGCCAGTAGTCCGGGACAGACCTTCGGGGATAGCTACACCTTC.

The rearrangement links TRBV6-6 to TRBJ1-5; TRBD1 is a possible D gene (5 bases). V was trimmed by 5 bases and J by 11 bases, leaving 16 bases between them. Germline CDR1 reads MNHNY; CDR2 reads SVGAGI (reference sequence). CDR3 length: 13 amino acids. This CDR3 is CASSVYREGSQHF. CDR3 nucleotide sequence: TGTGCCAGCAGTGTATATAGGGAGGGGTCCCAGCATTTT.

This chain uses TRBV10-2 with TRBJ2-3; 11 bases align to TRBD2. The germline gives CDR1 WSHSY, CDR2 SAAADI. The CDR3 has 18 residues. Trimming removed 2 bases from V and 1 base from J; junction bases left unmatched: 8. The CDR3 nucleotides are TGCGCCAGCAGTGAGATAGCGGGGGGGACCCCTGGCACAGATACGCAGTATTTT. As protein: CASSEIAGGTPGTDTQYF.

The chain links TRBV19 to TRBJ1-5, with 8 bases aligning to TRBD1. This CDR3 is 15 amino acids long. Germline V gene sequence: CDR1 LNHDA, CDR2 SQIVND (reference sequence). The J segment lost 7 bases and the V segment lost 1 base, leaving 6 bases of the junction unmatched. The CDR3 loop is CASSIVQGVRQPQHF. The CDR3, as DNA: TGTGCCAGTAGTATAGTACAGGGGGTTAGACAGCCCCAGCATTTT. Variable domain in full (rest from reference TRBV19 and TRBJ1-5): DGGITQSPKYLFRKEGQNVTLSCEQNLNHDAMYWYRQDPGQGLRLIYYSQIVNDFQKGDIAEGYSVSREKKESFPLTVTSAQKNPTAFYLCASSIVQGVRQPQHFGDGTRLSIL.

The gene calls are TRBV5-5 and TRBJ1-1; D ambiguous. V dropped 2 bases and J dropped 3 bases, with 5 bases sitting between them. Germline V gene sequence: CDR1 SGHKS, CDR2 YYEKEE (reference sequence). The CDR3 extends over 12 amino acids. CDR3 in amino acids: CASSFADTEAFF. The CDR3 nucleotides are TGTGCCAGCAGCTTCGCAGACACTGAAGCTTTCTTT.

The CDR3 coding sequence is TGTGCCAGCAGCGTAGAGGGGTTGAACACTGAAGCTTTCTTT. Protein: CASSVEGLNTEAFF. The V gene is TRBV9, the J gene TRBJ1-1; maybe TRBD1 (5 bases). This CDR3 comprises 14 residues. V lost 0 bases and J 0 bases, leaving 6 bases between the germline ends. Germline CDR1 reads SGDLS; CDR2 reads YYNGEE.

The chain links TRBV18 to TRBJ1-5; D not resolved. CDR1 is KGHSH, CDR2 LQKENI, per germline. V was clipped by 3 bases and J by 3 bases, with 3 bases between them. This CDR3 has 12 residues. This CDR3 is CASSPNNQPQHF. The CDR3 DNA is TGTGCCAGCTCACCTAACAATCAGCCCCAGCATTTT. Together with reference TRBV18 and TRBJ1-5, the CDR3 gives the full variable domain: NAGVMQNPRHLVRRRGQEARLRCSPMKGHSHVYWYRQLPEEGLKFMVYLQKENIIDESGMPKERFSAEFPKEGPSILRIQQVVRGDSAAYFCASSPNNQPQHFGDGTRLSIL.

The rearrangement joins TRBV5-1 to TRBJ1-4; D is possibly TRBD1 (5 bases). V was cut by 0 bases and J by 4 bases, with 13 bases left in between. CDR1 SGHRS and CDR2 YFSETQ come from the germline V gene. The CDR3 length is 16 residues. CDR3 nucleotides: TGCGCCAGCAGCTTGGTACAGGCTGGGGTTAATGAAAAACTGTTTTTT. It yields the protein CASSLVQAGVNEKLFF.